The 22 T cell receptor beta chains in this list originate from one sample, sequenced in a study of CD8+ T cells in alopecia areata. Noted treatment: oral pan-JAK inhibitor, 5-10 mg twice daily. cDNA reverse transcribed from extracted RNA served as the sequencing template. Clones were sequenced by immunoSEQ multiplex PCR, and TCRdb holds only the in-frame ones, with some missing. The data show about 220,000 clones, about 58% seen once. Sample: CD4+ T cells sorted from blood, taken at week 4, from a patient treated with tofacitinib. These receptors were taken from a human donor with alopecia areata.

V usage is TRBV29-1 and J usage is TRBJ1-4; no clear D gene. The germline CDR1 and CDR2 sequences are SQVTM and ANQGSEA. The germline V and J ends were trimmed by 4 bases and 8 bases, with 17 bases remaining between them. This CDR3 comprises 14 residues. The CDR3 sequence: CSVGSGRGSEKLFF. CDR3 DNA sequence: TGCAGCGTTGGAAGCGGGCGTGGGTCCGAAAAACTGTTTTTT.

In this sample, this clone turned up a few times. V usage is TRBV18 and J usage is TRBJ2-2; D uncertain. The CDR3 length is 12 residues. Germline V gives CDR1 KGHSH, CDR2 LQKENI. Trimming pared 2 bases from V and 7 bases from J, leaving 5 bases between. CDR3 amino acids: CASSPIDGELFF. CDR3 DNA: TGTGCCAGCTCACCAATCGACGGGGAGCTGTTTTTT.

This clone was seen a few times. This chain connects TRBV29-1 to TRBJ2-1; the match to TRBD1 covers 9 bases. CDR3 size: 14 residues. Germline trimming cut 6 bases from V and 4 bases from J; bases unmatched to any gene: 7. Germline V gives CDR1 SQVTM, CDR2 ANQGSEA. CDR3 DNA sequence: TGCAGCGTAGTACCGGGACAGGGATACAATGAGCAGTTCTTC. Protein product: CSVVPGQGYNEQFF.

This sequence joins TRBV30 and TRBJ1-2; 7 nucleotides line up with TRBD1. Per germline, CDR1 GTSNPN and CDR2 SVGIG (reference sequence). The CDR3 has 12 residues. Trimming at V came to 1 base and at J to 8 bases, leaving 4 bases not matched to a gene. The CDR3 spells CAWSARGRGYTF. CDR3 in DNA: TGTGCCTGGAGTGCCAGGGGGAGGGGCTACACCTTC.

V gene TRBV7-9 combines with J gene TRBJ1-1, with TRBD1 identical over 10 bases. This CDR3 comprises 14 residues. V gave up 2 bases and J gave up 5 bases; unmatched junction bases: 2. CDR1 is SEHNR, CDR2 FQNEAQ, per germline (reference sequence). Here the CDR3 DNA reads TGTGCCAGCAGCTTATGGGACAGGGGTACTGAAGCTTTCTTT. Translated: CASSLWDRGTEAFF.

A few counts support this clone. This sequence joins TRBV29-1 and TRBJ2-1, with 14 nucleotides matching TRBD2. This CDR3 has 18 amino acids. The germline V gene has CDR1 SQVTM and CDR2 ANQGSEA. Unmatched junction bases numbered 13, after V lost 6 bases and J lost 3 bases. CDR3 coding DNA: TGCAGCGTGAAAGGGACTAGCGGGGGCCCGTCGGACTACAATGAGCAGTTCTTC. Translation gives CSVKGTSGGPSDYNEQFF.

The V and J genes are TRBV9 and TRBJ2-3; TRBD1 might be the D (6 bases). The V and J ends lost 0 bases and 3 bases respectively, with 20 bases between them. The germline CDR1 and CDR2 sequences are SGDLS and YYNGEE. CDR3 length: 18 residues. CDR3: CASSVAPTRKRGTDTQYF. DNA of the CDR3: TGTGCCAGCAGCGTAGCCCCTACTAGGAAGAGGGGGACAGATACGCAGTATTTT. The full variable domain, with the rest looked up from reference TRBV9 and TRBJ2-3, is DSGVTQTPKHLITATGQRVTLRCSPRSGDLSVYWYQQSLDQGLQFLIQYYNGEERAKGNILERFSAQQFPDLHSELNLSSLELGDSALYFCASSVAPTRKRGTDTQYFGPGTRLTVL.

The chain uses TRBV25-1 and TRBJ1-5; TRBD1 matches 10 bases. Trimming cost V 6 bases and J 5 bases; bases outside gene matches: 10. The CDR3 consists of 16 residues. CDR1 is MGHDK and CDR2 is SYGVNS in the germline V gene. In DNA form, the CDR3 reads TGTGCCAGCAGCCCCGGTGGGACAGGGGCTCATCAGCCCCAGCATTTT. This encodes CASSPGGTGAHQPQHF.

Written as DNA, the CDR3 is TGCAGCGTTGTCGGGGGAAGCGGGAAAGGGAATGAGCAGTTCTTC. Translating gives CSVVGGSGKGNEQFF. The chain joins TRBV29-1 to TRBJ2-1; 7 positions match TRBD2. CDR1 and CDR2 (germline): SQVTM, ANQGSEA. V was clipped by 4 bases and J by 7 bases; unmatched bases: 13. The CDR3 sequence is 15 residues long.

This rearrangement joins TRBV25-1 to TRBJ1-4; 7 bases align to TRBD1. The CDR3 extends over 14 amino acids. J lost 14 bases, V lost 4 bases, and 13 bases had no gene match. Germline-derived CDR1 and CDR2 are MGHDK and SYGVNS. In DNA form, the CDR3 reads TGTGCCAGCAGTGTCCCAGGGGGAGGTGAAGTGCTGTTTTTT. Encoded protein: CASSVPGGGEVLFF.

The gene calls are TRBV5-4 and TRBJ1-1; TRBD1 is a possible D gene (5 bases). The CDR3 is 15 amino acids. CDR1 SGHNT and CDR2 YYREEE come from the germline V gene (reference sequence). V was trimmed by 3 bases and J by 2 bases, leaving 14 bases between them. The CDR3 DNA follows: TGTGCCAGCAGCTACAGACGGCAGGGCAACACTGAAGCTTTCTTT. It yields the protein CASSYRRQGNTEAFF.

There are a few counts of this clone. V and J are TRBV2 and TRBJ2-2, with a tentative D call TRBD1 (6 bases). Trimming stripped 6 bases from V and 0 bases from J, with 11 bases between. Germline V gene lookup returns CDR1 SNHLY and CDR2 FYNNEI. CDR3 length: 15 amino acids. The CDR3 sequence: CASRSGTTNTGELFF. CDR3 sequence (DNA): TGTGCCAGCAGGTCCGGGACAACGAACACCGGGGAGCTGTTTTTT.

This clone was found a few times. As DNA, the CDR3 is TGCGCCAGCAGCGATGGGGCTCCCAATGAGCAGTTCTTC. Encoded protein: CASSDGAPNEQFF. The chain links TRBV5-1 to TRBJ2-1; D is perhaps TRBD1 (5 bases). This CDR3 is built from 13 residues. CDR1 SGHRS and CDR2 YFSETQ come from the germline V gene. The V gene lost 4 bases and the J gene lost 6 bases, with 11 bases spanning the gap.

The chain uses TRBV7-2 and TRBJ2-3; D may match TRBD1 or TRBD2 (6 bases each). The CDR3 sequence is 14 residues long. V was cut by 1 base and J by 9 bases, with 14 bases left in between. Germline V gene sequence: CDR1 SGHTA, CDR2 FQGNSA. CDR3 DNA sequence: TGTGCCAGCAGCTTAGTCGGGGGCCGGGACACGCAGTATTTT. Protein product: CASSLVGGRDTQYF.

This clone showed up just a few times. The rearrangement joins TRBV30 to TRBJ1-2, with D maybe TRBD1 (5 bases). CDR3 length: 15 amino acids. The germline V gene has CDR1 GTSNPN and CDR2 SVGIG (reference sequence). Between the trimmed V and J ends, which lost 3 bases and 2 bases, there was a span of 16 bases. CDR3 bases: TGTGCCTGGAGCCCCTATTCGGGGGAGAACTATGGCTACACCTTC. Protein: CAWSPYSGENYGYTF.

This chain connects TRBV7-3 to TRBJ1-6, with 8 bases aligning to TRBD1. Trimming took 2 bases from V and 9 from J; bases not matched to a gene: 3. Germline CDR1 SGHTA, CDR2 FQGTGA. The CDR3 is 14 amino acids. The CDR3 loop is CASSLRQGSSPLHF. The CDR3 DNA follows: TGTGCCAGCAGCTTACGACAGGGGAGTTCACCCCTCCACTTT.

The gene calls are TRBV30 and TRBJ1-2; D remains unclear. CDR3 length: 13 residues. Trimming removed 5 bases at V and 4 bases at J, with 14 bases between. CDR1 GTSNPN and CDR2 SVGIG come from the germline V gene (reference sequence). In nucleotides, the CDR3 is TGTGCCTGGGAACCATCCGGAGCCTATGGCTACACCTTC. Translating gives CAWEPSGAYGYTF.

The rearrangement links TRBV29-1 to TRBJ1-1, with 7 bases matching TRBD1. The CDR3 totals 13 residues. Germline V gives CDR1 SQVTM, CDR2 ANQGSEA. V dropped 7 bases and J dropped 0; count of bases not matched to a gene: 5. CDR3 amino acids: CSDMTGLNTEAFF. The CDR3 DNA sequence: TGCAGCGACATGACAGGGTTGAACACTGAAGCTTTCTTT.

V and J are TRBV30 and TRBJ1-1; the match to TRBD1 covers 7 bases. Germline V gives CDR1 GTSNPN, CDR2 SVGIG (reference sequence). This CDR3 is built from 14 residues. V lost 6 bases, J lost 2 bases, and 9 bases stayed unmatched. Written as DNA, the CDR3 is TGTGCCTGTAACCGAGGGGGCCTAAACACTGAAGCTTTCTTT. Translated, it gives CACNRGGLNTEAFF.

This rearrangement joins TRBV5-6 to TRBJ2-7, with D uncertain. Germline CDR1 reads SGHDT; CDR2 reads YYEEEE. The CDR3 runs to 12 residues. The germline V and J ends were trimmed by 3 bases and 3 bases, with 7 bases remaining between them. CDR3 nucleotides: TGTGCCAGCAGCTACAACAGCTACGAGCAGTACTTC. It codes for CASSYNSYEQYF.

This clone was observed a few times. J is TRBJ1-5 and V is TRBV7-9, with D hard to call. Trimming took off 2 bases at V and 1 base at J, with 6 bases between the two ends. This CDR3 contains 14 residues. The germline V gene encodes CDR1 SEHNR and CDR2 FQNEAQ (reference sequence). CDR3 sequence: CASSLISSNQPQHF. CDR3 coding DNA: TGTGCCAGCAGCTTAATCAGCAGCAATCAGCCCCAGCATTTT.

The sample holds a few counts of this clone. The chain couples TRBV29-1 to TRBJ2-1, with D possibly being TRBD1 (5 bases). Germline V lookup: CDR1 SQVTM, CDR2 ANQGSEA. The germline V and J ends were trimmed by 4 bases and 2 bases, with 12 bases remaining between them. The CDR3 contains 14 residues. The CDR3 region is CSVAGQGPYNEQFF. In DNA, the CDR3 is TGCAGCGTTGCAGGGCAGGGCCCCTACAATGAGCAGTTCTTC.